Below, 15 T cell receptor beta chains from the same sample are listed, as sequenced in a study of blood T cells in healthy people across ages. The authors ran a second PCR of about 7 to 11 cycles using a sample-barcoded 5' primer and a J-beta primer mix. TCRdb reanalysed the 5' RACE reads using MiXCR and keeps one entry per CDR3 protein. The data hold roughly 720,000 distinct CDR3 sequences, with approximately 53% observed a single time. Material: blood. The receptor source for this set is a man older than 75 in good health.

This clonotype was seen more than once but under ten times. J is TRBJ1-5 and V is TRBV5-1; D possibly corresponds to TRBD1 (6 bases). The CDR3 length is 15 residues. CDR1 is SGHRS, CDR2 YFSETQ, per germline. V dropped 0 bases and J dropped 4 bases, with 11 bases sitting between them. Here the CDR3 DNA reads TGCGCCAGCAGCTTGGAGGGGGGTCCAAATCAGCCCCAGCATTTT. It is translated as CASSLEGGPNQPQHF.

The chain carries TRBV28 and TRBJ2-3; 7 bases agree with TRBD1. V lost 2 bases, J lost 2 bases, and 10 bases stayed unmatched. The CDR3 covers 17 residues. Germline CDR1 MDHEN, CDR2 SYDVKM. The CDR3 is CASSLIKGGYLTDTQYF. In nucleotides, the CDR3 is TGTGCCAGCAGTTTAATAAAAGGGGGCTACCTCACAGATACGCAGTATTTT.

This clonotype was observed a few times. V gene TRBV6-5 combines with J gene TRBJ1-4; the D is unclear. The CDR3 has 16 residues. The V and J ends lost 6 bases and 6 bases respectively, with 20 bases between them. Germline CDR1 reads MNHEY; CDR2 reads SVGAGI. The CDR3 here is CASRVSEGGIYEKLFF. DNA of the CDR3: TGTGCCAGCAGGGTCAGTGAGGGTGGAATATATGAAAAACTGTTTTTT.

This clonotype was seen a few times. The rearrangement joins TRBV11-2 to TRBJ2-3; 12 bases align to TRBD2. V trimming: 5 bases; J trimming: 14 bases; junction bases outside the gene matches: 14. The germline gives CDR1 SGHAT, CDR2 FQNNGV. This CDR3 has 15 amino acids. DNA for the CDR3: TGTGCCAGCAGCCCGACTAGCGGGAGTAACAGATACGCGTATTTT. The encoded protein is CASSPTSGSNRYAYF.

About this clonotype itself: Germline and junction disagree at one end, which may indicate a read error. The chain carries TRBV29-1 and TRBJ2-1, with a tentative D call TRBD2 (6 bases). Germline V gene lookup returns CDR1 SQVTM and CDR2 ANQGSEA. The CDR3 is 14 amino acids. CDR3 coding DNA: TGCAGCGTTGAGCCGGAGGGCTCCTGCAATGAGCAGTTCTTC. Protein: CSVEPEGSCNEQFF.

V and J are TRBV5-1 and TRBJ1-4; D gene uncertain. The CDR3 extends over 15 amino acids. V was trimmed by 4 bases and J by 2 bases, leaving 12 bases between them. Germline V CDR1 and CDR2: SGHRS, YFSETQ. This chain's CDR3 is CASSDTGFTNEKLFF. The CDR3, as DNA: TGCGCCAGCAGCGACACGGGGTTTACTAATGAAAAACTGTTTTTT.

This clonotype has a handful of counts. The CDR3 reads CASSSGGAYAYF. The CDR3 nucleotides are TGTGCCAGCAGTTCCGGCGGAGCCTACGCGTATTTT. V usage is TRBV6-6 and J usage is TRBJ2-3; the D is unclear. V was trimmed by 4 bases and J by 14 bases, leaving 16 bases between them. The CDR3 has 12 residues. Germline lookup yields CDR1 MNHNY and CDR2 SVGAGI (reference sequence).

This clonotype was counted only a few times. The chain couples TRBV10-2 to TRBJ1-1; 10 bases are a match to TRBD1. The CDR3 has 14 amino acids. CDR1 is WSHSY and CDR2 is SAAADI in the germline V gene. The junction had 5 bases not matched to a gene; V was cut back by 2 bases and J by 8 bases. The CDR3 nucleotides read TGCGCCAGCAGTGAGCCGGGACAGGGGCGGGAAGCTTTCTTT. This translates into CASSEPGQGREAFF.

This clonotype came up many times. V usage is TRBV11-2 and J usage is TRBJ2-5; D may be TRBD2 (7 bases). CDR1 is SGHAT, CDR2 FQNNGV, per germline. This CDR3 contains 15 residues. Trimming removed 3 bases at V and 4 bases at J, with 15 bases between. The CDR3 is CASSFPPGGAETQYF. Here the CDR3 DNA reads TGTGCCAGCAGCTTCCCTCCGGGGGGCGCAGAGACCCAGTACTTC.

The chain links TRBV3-1 to TRBJ2-7; possible D gene TRBD1, 6 bases. This CDR3 region has 14 residues. CDR1 and CDR2 from the germline V gene are LGHDT and YNNKEL (reference sequence). V was trimmed by 6 bases and J by 3 bases, leaving 15 bases between them. As DNA, the CDR3 is TGTGCCAGCAGTAATCCAGGGGATGTCTACGAGCAGTACTTC. Amino acid sequence: CASSNPGDVYEQYF.

The V gene is TRBV20-1, the J gene TRBJ2-7; D may be TRBD1 (5 bases). This CDR3 has 14 residues. V lost 3 bases and J lost 2, with 14 bases in between. The germline CDR1 and CDR2 sequences are DFQATT and SNEGSKA (reference sequence). CDR3 amino acids: CSARLPGWAYEQYF. CDR3 coding DNA: TGCAGTGCTAGGTTGCCAGGGTGGGCCTACGAGCAGTACTTC.

The chain is built from TRBV12-3 or TRBV12-4 and TRBJ2-1, with 10 bases lining up with TRBD1. V lost 6 bases, J lost 3 bases, and 5 bases stayed unmatched. The CDR3 spans 15 residues. The CDR3 sequence: CASRKGQGGYNEQFF. For the CDR3, the DNA is TGTGCCAGCAGAAAAGGACAGGGGGGCTACAATGAGCAGTTCTTC.

Concerning this clonotype: A read error may account for a junction end that differs from germline. CDR3 region: CATGDNSYNEQFF. The CDR3, as DNA: TGTGCCACCGGTGACAACTCCTACAATGAGCAGTTCTTC. The chain joins TRBV24-1 to TRBJ2-1; D ambiguous. Germline CDR1 reads KGHDR; CDR2 reads SFDVKD. This CDR3 comprises 13 residues.

J is TRBJ2-3 and V is TRBV2; TRBD2 might be the D (5 bases). V was cut by 11 bases and J by 4 bases, with 16 bases left in between. CDR3 length: 13 residues. Germline V CDR1 and CDR2: SNHLY, FYNNEI. Here the CDR3 reads CALGRVSADTQYF. The DNA of the CDR3 is TGTGCCCTAGGGCGGGTCTCCGCAGATACGCAGTATTTT. The whole variable domain, filled in from reference TRBV2 and TRBJ2-3, reads EPEVTQTPSHQVTQMGQEVILRCVPISNHLYFYWYRQILGQKVEFLVSFYNNEISEKSEIFDDQFSVERPDGSNFTLKIRSTKLEDSAMYFCALGRVSADTQYFGPGTRLTVL.

In its sample, this clonotype was seen a few times. The chain links TRBV5-1 to TRBJ2-5; tentative D call: TRBD1 (6 bases). The DNA end lines up better with TRBJ2-7; the J call may be wrong. CDR1 and CDR2 from the germline V gene are SGHRS and YFSETQ. The CDR3 is 14 amino acids. CDR3 in DNA: TGCGCCAGCAGCTTCGGGACAACTACCTACGAGCAGTACTTC. Translated: CASSFGTTTYEQYF.